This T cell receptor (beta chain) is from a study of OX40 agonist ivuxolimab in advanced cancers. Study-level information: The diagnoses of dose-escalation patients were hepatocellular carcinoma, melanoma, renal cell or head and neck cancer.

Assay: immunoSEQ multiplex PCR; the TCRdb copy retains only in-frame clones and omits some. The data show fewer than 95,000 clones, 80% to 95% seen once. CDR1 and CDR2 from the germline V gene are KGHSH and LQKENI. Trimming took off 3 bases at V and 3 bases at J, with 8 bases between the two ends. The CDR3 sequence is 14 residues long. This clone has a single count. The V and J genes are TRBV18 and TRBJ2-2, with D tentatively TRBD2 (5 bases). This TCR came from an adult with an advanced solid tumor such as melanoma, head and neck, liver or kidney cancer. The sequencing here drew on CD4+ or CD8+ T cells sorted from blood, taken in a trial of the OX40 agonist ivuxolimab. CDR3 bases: TGTGCCAGCTCACCGACGGAGGACACCGGGGAGCTGTTTTTT. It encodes CASSPTEDTGELFF. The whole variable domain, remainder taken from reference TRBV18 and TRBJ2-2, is NAGVMQNPRHLVRRRGQEARLRCSPMKGHSHVYWYRQLPEEGLKFMVYLQKENIIDESGMPKERFSAEFPKEGPSILRIQQVVRGDSAAYFCASSPTEDTGELFFGEGSRLTVL.